The entry that follows covers one TCR beta chain sequence. The antigen remains undetermined. The data were produced by immunoSEQ multiplex PCR, yet TCRdb's version contains in-frame clones alone and is incomplete. The sample includes 95,000 to 110,000 clones, about 90% of them seen just once. Germline CDR1 and CDR2: LNHNV and YYDKDF (reference sequence). Trimming removed 3 bases at V and 1 base at J, with 9 bases between. The CDR3 sequence is 14 residues long. This entry comes from a study of T cell responses to AZD1222 COVID-19 vaccine. Study-level background: Second doses at about 4 or about 12 weeks were pooled.

Points from the study as a whole: Scientists sampled the repertoires only once the peak T cell response had passed. With dominance at 160-218 and 743-854, vaccine-associated CD4 TCRs spanned spike.

The receptor was isolated from an adult in good health. V is TRBV15 and J is TRBJ1-1; D unclear. Source: peripheral blood, taken on day 0 of AZD1222 vaccination. CDR3 loop: CATSSPEQNTEAFF. CDR3 bases: TGTGCCACCAGCAGCCCGGAGCAGAACACTGAAGCTTTCTTT.